The 31 T cell receptor beta chains in this list originate from one sample, sequenced in a study of T cells in Graves' hyperthyroidism and ophthalmopathy. RNA transcripts gave rise to amplified TCR beta CDR3 regions. The primer set for the first-round RT-PCR of the TCR CDR3 was HTBI. One entry per CDR3 protein, called by TCRdb with MiXCR from the multiplex PCR reads. Among 500,000 or so distinct CDR3 sequences, roughly 17% were seen once, and the ten largest hold around 17%. The sequenced material came from blood. The source is a woman aged 18-30 years with Graves' ophthalmopathy.

This clonotype was recorded many times. This chain joins TRBV28 and TRBJ2-2; D is ambiguous. The ends were cut back, 4 bases at V and 1 base at J, with 7 bases in the middle. This CDR3 spans 14 amino acids. The germline V gene has CDR1 MDHEN and CDR2 SYDVKM. CDR3 loop: CASSSPMNTGELFF. CDR3 in DNA: TGTGCCAGCAGTTCCCCCATGAACACCGGGGAGCTGTTTTTT.

The chain employs TRBV5-1 and TRBJ2-5; D is unresolved. Germline CDR1 reads SGHRS; CDR2 reads YFSETQ. The CDR3 runs to 16 residues. The ends were cut back, 2 bases at V and 0 bases at J, with 14 bases in the middle. In DNA form, the CDR3 reads TGCGCCAGCAGCTTAGCCTCTAGAGCCTACCAAGAGACCCAGTACTTC. It codes for CASSLASRAYQETQYF.

The chain couples TRBV5-1 to TRBJ1-1; D unclear. The V gene lost 5 bases and the J gene lost 0 bases, with 17 bases spanning the gap. The V gene's germline CDR1 is SGHRS and CDR2 YFSETQ. The CDR3 is 16 amino acids. CDR3 sequence (DNA): TGCGCCAGCAGTCCTCCTTCGACGGGAATGAACACTGAAGCTTTCTTT. Residues: CASSPPSTGMNTEAFF.

In the case of this clonotype: Without the conserved terminal phenylalanine or tryptophan, this CDR3 likely stems from a read error. This chain uses TRBV2 with TRBJ1-2, with TRBD1 as a possible D gene (6 bases). Trimming pared 2 bases from V and 4 bases from J, leaving 11 bases between. The CDR3 consists of 14 residues. CDR1 is SNHLY, CDR2 FYNNEI, per germline. CDR3 coding DNA: TGTGCCAGCAGTGAAACCAGGGGTAGCTATGGCTACACCCTC. It codes for CASSETRGSYGYTL.

The CDR3 here is CASSIAPDLSYEQYF. The CDR3 DNA reads TGTGCCAGTAGTATAGCTCCCGACCTCTCCTACGAGCAGTACTTC. The chain joins TRBV19 to TRBJ2-7, with D unresolved. Germline V gives CDR1 LNHDA, CDR2 SQIVND (reference sequence). Trimming took off 1 base at V and 0 bases at J, with 10 bases between the two ends. The CDR3 runs to 15 residues.

This clonotype showed up many times. The chain links TRBV2 to TRBJ2-1; D gene ambiguous. The V and J ends lost 2 bases and 0 bases respectively, with 5 bases between them. CDR1 is SNHLY and CDR2 is FYNNEI in the germline V gene. The CDR3 runs 14 residues. DNA for the CDR3: TGTGCCAGCAGTGAACCAAGCTCCTACAATGAGCAGTTCTTC. Protein sequence: CASSEPSSYNEQFF.

The sample holds many counts of this clonotype. The chain links TRBV20-1 to TRBJ2-5, with D maybe TRBD2 (7 bases). The V end lost 5 bases, the J end lost 5 bases, and 24 bases lay between the germline ends. Per the germline V gene, CDR1 is DFQATT and CDR2 is SNEGSKA (reference sequence). The CDR3 totals 16 residues. As DNA, the CDR3 is TGCAGTGCTGACCCCTCCCATACGGGGAGGGGGGAGACCCAGTACTTC. This translates into CSADPSHTGRGETQYF.

This clonotype came up many times. The rearrangement links TRBV7-9 to TRBJ2-1; 7 nucleotides agree with TRBD1. Trimming at V came to 5 bases and at J to 3 bases, leaving 7 bases not matched to a gene. This CDR3 is 15 amino acids long. CDR1 and CDR2 (germline): SEHNR, FQNEAQ (reference sequence). CDR3 sequence: CASSDRDRLYNEQFF. CDR3 DNA sequence: TGTGCCAGCAGCGACCGGGACAGACTCTACAATGAGCAGTTCTTC.

This clonotype was recorded a few times. The chain carries TRBV24-1 and TRBJ1-2; D gene unclear. The germline V and J ends were trimmed by 5 bases and 0 bases, with 9 bases remaining between them. Looked up from germline, CDR1 is KGHDR and CDR2 is SFDVKD. The CDR3 totals 14 residues. The DNA of the CDR3 is TGTGCCACCAGTGGTTCCGAGTCTAACTATGGCTACACCTTC. This gives the protein CATSGSESNYGYTF.

With regard to this clonotype: A much larger clone is a single base away; this may be a read error. This chain connects TRBV6-9 to TRBJ2-6, with D perhaps TRBD1 (6 bases). The CDR3 contains 15 residues. Trimming pared 3 bases from V and 2 bases from J, leaving 8 bases between. Germline CDR1 reads MNHGY; CDR2 reads SVAAGI. CDR3 in amino acids: CASSYQGTGANVLTF. The CDR3 nucleotides are TGTGCCAGCAGTTACCAGGGGACTGGGGCCAACGTCCTGACTTTC.

In this sample, this clonotype turned up many times. V and J are TRBV20-1 and TRBJ1-1; D possibly corresponds to TRBD1 (6 bases). Per the germline V gene, CDR1 is DFQATT and CDR2 is SNEGSKA (reference sequence). V was shortened by 5 bases and J by 1 base, with 11 bases between the two germline ends. The CDR3 is 13 residues long. The CDR3 region is CSAQGLGNTEAFF. The CDR3 bases are TGCAGTGCTCAGGGGTTGGGGAACACTGAAGCTTTCTTT.

This clonotype appeared many times. The rearrangement joins TRBV5-1 to TRBJ1-1; 9 bases line up with TRBD1. The trim removed 7 bases at V and 5 bases at J, leaving 12 bases unmatched. The CDR3 length is 15 residues. Germline-derived CDR1 and CDR2 are SGHRS and YFSETQ. The CDR3 is CASHRTGVRETEAFF. CDR3 nucleotides: TGCGCCAGCCATAGGACAGGGGTGAGGGAAACTGAAGCTTTCTTT.

This clonotype came up many times. The V call is TRBV6-1, the J call TRBJ1-1; 8 positions match TRBD1. V shed 6 bases, J shed 5 bases, and the junction held 8 bases outside the gene matches. The V gene's germline CDR1 is MNHNS and CDR2 SASEGT. This CDR3 contains 14 residues. CDR3 sequence (DNA): TGTGCCAGCAGAGACAGGGGTCCCAGGACTGAAGCTTTCTTT. Protein: CASRDRGPRTEAFF.

This clonotype was seen many times. The V gene is TRBV14, the J gene TRBJ1-1, with D uncertain. The CDR3 covers 13 residues. Trimming cost V 7 bases and J 1 base, with 10 bases left between them. CDR1 is SGHDN, CDR2 FVKESK, per germline. CDR3 sequence: CASTQHRNTEAFF. DNA of the CDR3: TGTGCCAGCACCCAGCACAGGAACACTGAAGCTTTCTTT.

This clonotype appeared many times. This chain joins TRBV3-1 and TRBJ2-5, with D hard to call. The length of the CDR3 is 15 residues. Germline V gene lookup returns CDR1 LGHDT and CDR2 YNNKEL (reference sequence). Trimming cost V 0 bases and J 5 bases, with 13 bases left between them. The CDR3 loop reads CASSQDGSTWETQYF. CDR3 nucleotides: TGTGCCAGCAGCCAAGATGGGTCCACCTGGGAGACCCAGTACTTC.

This clonotype was seen many times. The V gene is TRBV27, the J gene TRBJ2-1, with D hard to call. The CDR3 loop spans 12 amino acids. The germline V gene encodes CDR1 MNHEY and CDR2 SMNVEV (reference sequence). V lost 1 base and J 7 bases, leaving 5 bases between the germline ends. The CDR3 loop reads CASSLLGNEQFF. CDR3 bases: TGTGCCAGCAGTTTATTGGGAAATGAGCAGTTCTTC.

In this sample, this clonotype turned up many times. The chain has TRBV7-2 and TRBJ2-1; a possible D gene is TRBD2 (6 bases). In germline, CDR1 is SGHTA, CDR2 FQGNSA. The CDR3 totals 14 residues. V lost 5 bases and J 4 bases, leaving 12 bases between the germline ends. The CDR3 spells CASSPPGLYNEQFF. The CDR3 DNA follows: TGTGCCAGCAGCCCACCGGGACTGTACAATGAGCAGTTCTTC.

The V gene is TRBV7-9, the J gene TRBJ2-5; 7 bases are shared with TRBD1. The J call is uncertain, as TRBJ2-1 better fits the DNA end. This CDR3 is built from 15 residues. Germline V CDR1 and CDR2: SEHNR, FQNEAQ (reference sequence). The CDR3, as DNA: TGTGCCAGCAGCTTAGTGGGGACAGACCAAGAGACACAGTTCTTC. Encoded protein: CASSLVGTDQETQFF.

This clonotype was observed many times. J is TRBJ1-1 and V is TRBV12-3 or TRBV12-4; a possible D gene is TRBD1 (6 bases). The CDR3 is made up of 16 amino acids. Trimming removed 6 bases at V and 2 bases at J, with 19 bases between. CDR3 bases: TGTGCCAGCAGGTTCGAACCCGGGACAAAAAACACTGAAGCTTTCTTT. It yields the protein CASRFEPGTKNTEAFF.

There are a few counts of this clonotype. The chain employs TRBV4-1 and TRBJ1-2; D perhaps matches TRBD1 (5 bases). CDR1 and CDR2 from the germline V gene are MGHRA and YSYEKL. The CDR3 sequence is 15 residues long. The germline V and J ends were trimmed by 0 bases and 4 bases, with 12 bases remaining between them. CDR3 sequence (DNA): TGCGCCAGCAGCCAAGACAGGGCCGTCATCTATGGCTACACCTTC. This translates into CASSQDRAVIYGYTF.

This clonotype was counted a few times. V gene TRBV15 combines with J gene TRBJ1-4; weak D call: TRBD1 (6 bases). The V end was cut by 1 base, the J end by 4 bases, with 7 bases between. The germline CDR1 and CDR2 sequences are LNHNV and YYDKDF (reference sequence). The CDR3 loop spans 14 amino acids. The chain's CDR3 is CATSRGTDNEKLFF. The CDR3 bases are TGTGCCACCAGCAGAGGGACAGATAATGAAAAACTGTTTTTT.

The V call is TRBV7-3, the J call TRBJ1-2; D is ambiguous. Per germline, CDR1 SGHTA and CDR2 FQGTGA. V was trimmed by 5 bases and J by 8 bases, leaving 18 bases between them. This CDR3 contains 14 residues. CDR3 residues: CASSRPGDWLGYTF. The CDR3 bases are TGTGCCAGCAGCCGCCCTGGCGACTGGTTAGGCTACACCTTC.

This clonotype occurred once. Just one base apart from a much larger clone, this may be a read error. The V and J genes are TRBV27 and TRBJ1-5; D not resolved. Germline V lookup: CDR1 MNHEY, CDR2 SMNVEV (reference sequence). The ends were cut back, 2 bases at V and 3 bases at J, with 11 bases in the middle. The CDR3 runs 15 residues. The CDR3 bases are TGTGCCAGCAGTTTAGGAGGGAGCCTCAATCAGCCCCAGCATTTT. This codes for CASSLGGSLNQPQHF.

V is TRBV2 and J is TRBJ2-5; tentatively, D is TRBD2 (6 bases). V gave up 10 bases and J gave up 0 bases, with 24 bases separating them. The CDR3 totals 17 residues. Germline CDR1 SNHLY, CDR2 FYNNEI. The CDR3 bases are TGTGCCACAGGACGAATGGGGGAGGTATTATACCAAGAGACCCAGTACTTC. This gives the protein CATGRMGEVLYQETQYF.

This clonotype was recorded at least ten times. The J gene is TRBJ1-6, the V gene TRBV10-3; the match to TRBD1 covers 9 bases. Per the germline V gene, CDR1 is ENHRY and CDR2 is SYGVKD. This CDR3 region has 14 residues. V lost 5 bases, J lost 7 bases, and 3 bases stayed unmatched. CDR3 in amino acids: CAISRTGENSPLHF. The CDR3 nucleotides are TGTGCCATCAGTCGGACAGGGGAAAATTCACCCCTCCACTTT.

This clonotype was seen more than once but under ten times. The rearrangement joins TRBV27 to TRBJ2-1, with D unclear. The CDR3 has 13 amino acids. The V end lost 6 bases, the J end lost 1 base, and 7 bases lay between the germline ends. Germline values: CDR1 MNHEY, CDR2 SMNVEV (reference sequence). The DNA for the CDR3 is TGTGCCAGCAGGGGGAAATCCTACAATGAGCAGTTCTTC. Encoded protein: CASRGKSYNEQFF.

This clonotype was detected ten times or more. The V gene is TRBV7-2, the J gene TRBJ2-7, with 9 bases lining up with TRBD2. The CDR3 sequence is 15 residues long. The V gene's germline CDR1 is SGHTA and CDR2 FQGNSA. Germline trimming cut 3 bases from V and 3 bases from J; bases unmatched to any gene: 6. CDR3: CASSFSLAGDYEQYF. CDR3 coding DNA: TGTGCCAGCAGCTTCTCCTTAGCGGGAGACTACGAGCAGTACTTC.

A word on this clonotype: This sequence may be a read error, since a much larger clone differs from it by one base. The genes are TRBV28 and TRBJ2-7, with 11 bases fitting TRBD1. V lost 4 bases, J lost 5 bases, and 13 bases stayed unmatched. The CDR3 loop spans 17 amino acids. Germline CDR1 is MDHEN and CDR2 is SYDVKM. In DNA, the CDR3 is TGTGCCAGCAGTTCCAACGCCCAGGGACAGGGGGTGAACGAGCAGTACTTC. It translates to CASSSNAQGQGVNEQYF.

The sample holds a few counts of this clonotype. The gene calls are TRBV6-1 and TRBJ1-1; tentative D call: TRBD1 (5 bases). This CDR3 region has 15 residues. Trimming cost V 7 bases and J 1 base, with 16 bases left between them. CDR1 is MNHNS and CDR2 is SASEGT in the germline V gene. CDR3 in amino acids: CASIRDRGPNTEAFF. CDR3 DNA sequence: TGTGCCAGCATCCGCGACCGGGGCCCGAACACTGAAGCTTTCTTT.

The genes are TRBV3-1 and TRBJ2-3; D not certain. The CDR3 runs to 17 residues. The germline V gene has CDR1 LGHDT and CDR2 YNNKEL (reference sequence). V was clipped by 0 bases and J by 0 bases, with 13 bases between them. CDR3 sequence: CASSQEIPALSTDTQYF. The CDR3 nucleotides read TGTGCCAGCAGCCAAGAAATTCCAGCGCTTAGCACAGATACGCAGTATTTT.

This clonotype was detected a few times. The rearrangement links TRBV30 to TRBJ2-7; TRBD2 might be the D (5 bases). Germline V gene sequence: CDR1 GTSNPN, CDR2 SVGIG (reference sequence). V was shortened by 4 bases and J by 0 bases, with 13 bases between the two germline ends. This CDR3 spans 14 amino acids. Here the CDR3 DNA reads TGTGCCTGGACTAGCAGGCTGAGCTCCTACGAGCAGTACTTC. Protein sequence: CAWTSRLSSYEQYF.